The 2 T cell receptor beta chains reported below all come from one sample, sequenced in a study. TCRdb analysed the RT-PCR reads with MiXCR anew, one entry per CDR3 protein. The sample includes 650,000 to 800,000 distinct CDR3 sequences, 11% to 15% of them seen just once. The sample was memory CD4+ T cells from blood. Receptors were obtained from a female donor in good health, serving as a healthy control.

The chain joins TRBV7-6 to TRBJ2-2, with D unclear. This CDR3 has 14 amino acids. Germline V gene sequence: CDR1 SGHVS, CDR2 FNYEAQ. V lost 0 bases, J lost 8 bases, and 10 bases lay in between. The CDR3 is CASSLADRRGELFF. CDR3 nucleotide sequence: TGTGCCAGCAGCTTAGCGGACCGTCGGGGGGAGCTGTTTTTT.

This clonotype was counted a few times. The chain carries TRBV7-3 and TRBJ1-1, with 11 bases matching TRBD1. In germline, CDR1 is SGHTA, CDR2 FQGTGA. J was trimmed by 13 bases and V by 3 bases; bases with no gene match: 7. The CDR3 consists of 13 residues. The CDR3 DNA follows: TGTGCCAGCAGCTTCGGGACAGGGGGGATCGGTTTCTTT. Translating gives CASSFGTGGIGFF.